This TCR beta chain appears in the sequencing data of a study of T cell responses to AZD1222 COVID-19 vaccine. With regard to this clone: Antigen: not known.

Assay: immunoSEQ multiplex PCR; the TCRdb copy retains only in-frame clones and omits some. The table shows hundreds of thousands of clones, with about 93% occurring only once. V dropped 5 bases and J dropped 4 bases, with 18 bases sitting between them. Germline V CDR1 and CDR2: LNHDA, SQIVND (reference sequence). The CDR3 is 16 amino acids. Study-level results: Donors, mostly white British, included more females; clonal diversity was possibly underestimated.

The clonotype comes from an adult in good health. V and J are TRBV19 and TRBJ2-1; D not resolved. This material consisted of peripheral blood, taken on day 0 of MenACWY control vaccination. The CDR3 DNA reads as TGTGCCAGTAGTGCTCGCATAACCCAACTATACAATGAGCAGTTCTTC. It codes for CASSARITQLYNEQFF.